This TCR beta chain came from a study of blood T cell repertoires in COVID-19. Assay used: immunoSEQ multiplex PCR; TCRdb lists only in-frame clones, some missing. Of roughly 200,000 clones in the sample, approximately 80% were seen once. The V end was cut by 3 bases, the J end by 0 bases, with 10 bases between. Germline-derived CDR1 and CDR2 are WNHNN and SYGVQD (reference sequence). The CDR3 contains 15 residues. J is TRBJ2-3 and V is TRBV10-1; D remains unclear. The clonotype was recovered from a woman aged 80 or over with COVID-19, enrolled during active disease. The sequenced sample consisted of peripheral blood. CDR3 loop: CASSDRQTSTDTQYF. CDR3 in DNA: TGCGCCAGCAGTGATCGGCAGACTAGCACAGATACGCAGTATTTT.